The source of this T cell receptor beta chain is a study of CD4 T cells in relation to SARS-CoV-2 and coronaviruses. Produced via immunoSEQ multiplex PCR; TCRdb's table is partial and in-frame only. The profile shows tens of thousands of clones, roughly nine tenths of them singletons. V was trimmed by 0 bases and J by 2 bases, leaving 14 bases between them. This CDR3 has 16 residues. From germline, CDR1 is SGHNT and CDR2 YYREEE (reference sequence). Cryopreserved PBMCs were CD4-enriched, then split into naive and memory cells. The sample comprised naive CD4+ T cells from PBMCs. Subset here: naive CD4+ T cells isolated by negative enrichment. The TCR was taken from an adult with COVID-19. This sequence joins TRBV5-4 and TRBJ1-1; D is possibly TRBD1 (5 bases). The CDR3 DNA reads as TGTGCCAGCAGCTTGGGACAGCTGACCCTCAACACTGAAGCTTTCTTT. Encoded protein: CASSLGQLTLNTEAFF.